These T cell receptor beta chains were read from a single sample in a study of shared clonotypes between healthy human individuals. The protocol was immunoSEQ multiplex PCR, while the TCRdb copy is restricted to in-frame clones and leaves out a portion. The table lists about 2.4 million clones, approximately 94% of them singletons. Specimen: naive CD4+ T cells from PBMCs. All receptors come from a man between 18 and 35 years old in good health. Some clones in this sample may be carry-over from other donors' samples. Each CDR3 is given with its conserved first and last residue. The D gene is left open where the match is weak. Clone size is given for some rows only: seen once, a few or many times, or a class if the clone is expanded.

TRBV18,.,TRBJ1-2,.,TGTGCCAGCTCACCATCCACAGGACCGTATGGCTACACCTTC,CASSPSTGPYGYTF
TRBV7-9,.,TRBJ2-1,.,TGTGCCAGCAGCCTCCGGGACGTCTACAATGAGCAGTTCTTC,CASSLRDVYNEQFF
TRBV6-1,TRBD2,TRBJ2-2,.,TGTGCCAGCAGTGACGGGACTAGCGTAGCGGGGGAGCTGTTTTTT,CASSDGTSVAGELFF
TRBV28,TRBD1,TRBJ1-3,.,TGTGCCAGCAGTTCCCCCGGGACAGGGGTAAACACCATATATTTT,CASSSPGTGVNTIYF
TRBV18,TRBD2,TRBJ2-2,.,TGTGCCAGCTCACCATCGGGACTAGCGGTGAGGAACACCGGGGAGCTGTTTTTT,CASSPSGLAVRNTGELFF
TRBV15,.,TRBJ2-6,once,TGTGCCACCAGCAGATCCCCCAAAACGGCCTCTGGGGCCAACGTCCTGACTTTC,CATSRSPKTASGANVLTF
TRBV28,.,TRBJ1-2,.,TGTGCCAGCAGGGAAGCTGTCTCGGACTACACCTTC,CASREAVSDYTF
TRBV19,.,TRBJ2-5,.,TGTGCCAGTAGTTGGCAAGAGACCCAGTACTTC,CASSWQETQYF
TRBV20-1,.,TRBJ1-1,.,TGCAGTGCCAGTCGATTAGGCGCTTTCTTT,CSASRLGAFF
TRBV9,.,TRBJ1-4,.,TGTGCCAGCAGCGTATCGGCCGCAACTAATGAAAAACTGTTTTTT,CASSVSAATNEKLFF
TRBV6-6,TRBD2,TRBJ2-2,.,TGTGCCAGCAGGGCGGGAGAGTTTGCCGGGGAGCTGTTTTTT,CASRAGEFAGELFF
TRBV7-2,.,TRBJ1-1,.,TGTGCCAGCAGCTTAGATTGGGGAGGAACTGAAGCTTTCTTT,CASSLDWGGTEAFF
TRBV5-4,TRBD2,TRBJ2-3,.,TGTGCCAGCAGTACGACTAGCGGAAGCACAGATACGCAGTATTTT,CASSTTSGSTDTQYF
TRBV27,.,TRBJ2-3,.,TGTGCCAGCAGTCCGTCCACTAGGGCCGGGACAGATACGCAGTATTTT,CASSPSTRAGTDTQYF
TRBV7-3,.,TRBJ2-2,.,TGTGCCAGCAGCTTAGGGGGATTCGCGAACACCGGGGAGCTGTTTTTT,CASSLGGFANTGELFF
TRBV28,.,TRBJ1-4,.,TGTGCCAGCAGTTCGGGGACCAGGGTGTTTTTT,CASSSGTRVFF
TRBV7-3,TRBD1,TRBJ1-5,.,TGTGCCAGCAGCGCAACAGGGGGGAGACAGCCCCAGCATTTT,CASSATGGRQPQHF
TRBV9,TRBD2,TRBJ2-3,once,TGTGCCAGCAGCGTCGGGACTAGCGGGAGGATAGCAGATACGCAGTATTTT,CASSVGTSGRIADTQYF
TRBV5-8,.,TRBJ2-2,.,TGTGCCAGCAGCTTTAAAGGGAAGAACACCGGGGAGCTGTTTTTT,CASSFKGKNTGELFF
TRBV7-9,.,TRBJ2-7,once,TGTGCCAGCAGCTTCCAGCGGTACGAGCAGTACTTC,CASSFQRYEQYF
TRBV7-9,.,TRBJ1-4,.,TGTGCCAGCAGCTCCCCCCGCAGGGCGGGTGAAAAACTGTTTTTT,CASSSPRRAGEKLFF
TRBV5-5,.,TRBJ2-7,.,TGTGCCAGCAGCTTAAGAGGACGGATCTCCTACGAGCAGTACTTC,CASSLRGRISYEQYF
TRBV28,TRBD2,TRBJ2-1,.,TGTGCCAGCGGACTAGCGGGGACCTTACAATACAATGAGCAGTTCTTC,CASGLAGTLQYNEQFF
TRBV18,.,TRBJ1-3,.,TGTGCCAGCTCACATTCAGCGAGCTCTGGAAACACCATATATTTT,CASSHSASSGNTIYF
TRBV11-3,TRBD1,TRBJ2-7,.,TGTGCCAGCAGCCCAGCCGGGACAGGGCTGTACGAGCAGTACTTC,CASSPAGTGLYEQYF
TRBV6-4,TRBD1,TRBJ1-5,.,TGTGCCAGCGCCCATCGGGACAGCGACCTCAGGCAGCCCCAGCATTTT,CASAHRDSDLRQPQHF
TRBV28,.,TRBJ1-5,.,TGTGCCAGCAGCCCACCGTATAGCAATCAGCCCCAGCATTTT,CASSPPYSNQPQHF
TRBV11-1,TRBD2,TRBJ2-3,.,TGTGCCAGCAGCCGTACTAGCGGGAGGGTCGGAGATACGCAGTATTTT,CASSRTSGRVGDTQYF
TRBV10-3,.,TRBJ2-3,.,TGTGCCATCAGTGTAGGACACGATAGATCTAGCACAGATACGCAGTATTTT,CAISVGHDRSSTDTQYF
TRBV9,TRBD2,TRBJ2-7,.,TGTGCCAGCAGCATACATCCCCGGGAGGCGGGCTACGAGCAGTACTTC,CASSIHPREAGYEQYF
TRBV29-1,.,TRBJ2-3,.,TGCAGCGAGAAATCCAGGGTTCAGACGCAGTATTTT,CSEKSRVQTQYF
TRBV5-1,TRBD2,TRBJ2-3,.,TGCGCCAGCAGCGCCGGAACTAGCGGAGCGAGCACGAATACGCAGTATTTT,CASSAGTSGASTNTQYF
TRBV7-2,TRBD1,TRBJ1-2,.,TGTGCCAGCAGCAGAGGGGGCAGGGTCAGCTATGGCTACACCTTC,CASSRGGRVSYGYTF
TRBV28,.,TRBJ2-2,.,TGTGCCAGCAAGGCAGGGGCCGGGGAGCTGTTTTTT,CASKAGAGELFF
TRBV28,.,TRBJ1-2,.,TGTGCCAGCAGGCGCCCCCCTAACTATGGCTACACCTTC,CASRRPPNYGYTF
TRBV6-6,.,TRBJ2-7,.,TGTGCCAGCAGTTCGGGGGCCTACTACGAGCAGTACTTC,CASSSGAYYEQYF
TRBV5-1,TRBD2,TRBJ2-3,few,TGCGCCAGCAGCTCCTCCTCAGCGGGAGTGAGGACAGATACGCAGTATTTT,CASSSSSAGVRTDTQYF
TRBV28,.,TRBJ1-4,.,TGTGCCAGCAGGATGGGCTCTTTCGGGCTGTTTTTT,CASRMGSFGLFF
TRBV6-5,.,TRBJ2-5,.,TGTGCCAGCAGTTACTCGATACTAGTGGGGGCGGTGGAGTACTTC,CASSYSILVGAVEYF
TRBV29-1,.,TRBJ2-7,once,TGCAGCGTTGTGGGTCAGGGGAACGAGCAGTACTTC,CSVVGQGNEQYF
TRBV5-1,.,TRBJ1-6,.,TGCGCCAGCAGCTTCGCCACAGGGAACTATAATTCACCCCTCCACTTT,CASSFATGNYNSPLHF
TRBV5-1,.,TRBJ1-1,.,TGCGCCAGCAGCTTGGCTGACGACACTGAAGCTTTCTTT,CASSLADDTEAFF
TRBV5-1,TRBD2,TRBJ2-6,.,TGCGCCAGCAGCTTGGAACTAGCGGTATTCTCTGGGGCCAACGTCCTGACTTTC,CASSLELAVFSGANVLTF
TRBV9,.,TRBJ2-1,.,TGTGCCAGCAGCGTCGGAGGTATATACAATGAGCAGTTCTTC,CASSVGGIYNEQFF
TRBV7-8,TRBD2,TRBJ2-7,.,TGTGCCAGCAGCCTCGCGGGGCTAGCGGGAGGCGGTTACGAGCAGTACTTC,CASSLAGLAGGGYEQYF
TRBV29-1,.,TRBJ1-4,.,TGCAGCGTTGCCAGGGACGCAACTAATGAAAAACTGTTTTTT,CSVARDATNEKLFF
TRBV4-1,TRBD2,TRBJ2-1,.,TGCGCCAGCAGCCAGCCCACCCGGACTAGCGGAGGGGCCAATGAGCAGTTCTTC,CASSQPTRTSGGANEQFF
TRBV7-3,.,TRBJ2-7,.,TGTGCCAGCAGCCCCGCCGGCCCAGGGGAATCCGAGCAGTACTTC,CASSPAGPGESEQYF
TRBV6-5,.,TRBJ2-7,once,TGTGCCAGCATTGGGCCCTCCTACGAGCAGTACTTC,CASIGPSYEQYF
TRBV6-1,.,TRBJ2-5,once,TGTGCCAGCAGTGAAATAGGAGGGGCAGAACAAGAGACCCAGTACTTC,CASSEIGGAEQETQYF
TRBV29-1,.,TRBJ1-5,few,TGCAGCGTTGTTAGCGGCACCAATCAGCCCCAGCATTTT,CSVVSGTNQPQHF
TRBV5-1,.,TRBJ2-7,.,TGCGCCAGCAGCTTGGAGAGGGGTGTGGGGTACTCCTACGAGCAGTACTTC,CASSLERGVGYSYEQYF
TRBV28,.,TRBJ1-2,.,TGTGCCAGCAGTTTGGGGGGGTATGGCTACACCTTC,CASSLGGYGYTF
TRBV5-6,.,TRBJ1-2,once,TGTGCCAGCAGCCCGGGGGACTATGGCTACACCTTC,CASSPGDYGYTF
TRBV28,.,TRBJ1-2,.,TGTGCCAGCAGTAGGCCCCTCCCCGCCTATGGCTACACCTTC,CASSRPLPAYGYTF